This TCR beta chain stems from a study of T cell responses to AZD1222 COVID-19 vaccine. Whole-study findings and limits: The span of vaccine-associated CD4 TCRs extended across spike, with dominance at 160-218 and 743-854. Spike-specific TCR depth and breadth grew after two AZD1222 doses. There were repertoire samples only from the period after the peak T cell response. Nearly half of spike-specific TCRs reportedly target unmutated variant regions.

Sequencing used immunoSEQ multiplex PCR; TCRdb keeps in-frame clones, though not all of them. Here the sample spans roughly 80,000 clones, less than 95% being singletons. In regard to this clone: Its antigen is unidentified.

This CDR3 has 16 residues. The material was peripheral blood, obtained 28 days after the second AZD1222 dose. This sequence joins TRBV21-1 and TRBJ2-2. TRBV21-1 counts as a pseudogene. This TCR derives from an adult who received the AZD1222 COVID-19 vaccine. CDR3 in amino acids: CASSRGFGHGHRELFF. The CDR3 nucleotides are TGTGCCAGCAGCAGGGGATTCGGGCACGGCCATCGGGAGCTGTTTTTT.